The 14 T cell receptor beta chains presented below share a single source sample, sequenced in a study of blood T cells in healthy people across ages. Sample-barcoded 5' priming and a J-beta primer mix drove a second PCR of roughly 6 to 12 cycles. TCRdb analysed the 5' RACE reads with MiXCR anew, one entry per CDR3 protein. The profile shows hundreds of thousands of distinct CDR3 sequences, 25% to 30% of them singletons. The sample taken for sequencing was blood. These receptors came from a woman between 70 and 85 years old in good health.

V is TRBV9 and J is TRBJ2-2; no definite D call. The V gene's germline CDR1 is SGDLS and CDR2 YYNGEE. V lost 3 bases and J lost 5, with 8 bases in between. This CDR3 has 13 residues. DNA for the CDR3: TGTGCCAGCAGCGAACTACCTACCGGGGAGCTGTTTTTT. Its protein product is CASSELPTGELFF.

This clonotype was counted a few times. The V call is TRBV20-1, the J call TRBJ1-2; tentatively, D is TRBD1 (5 bases). The CDR3 contains 15 residues. V dropped 1 base and J dropped 8 bases, with 20 bases sitting between them. Germline V gene lookup returns CDR1 DFQATT and CDR2 SNEGSKA (reference sequence). CDR3 region: CSARVAGLPPRGYTF. The CDR3 bases are TGCAGTGCTAGAGTCGCAGGGCTACCCCCCAGAGGCTACACCTTC.

The genes are TRBV7-2 and TRBJ2-1, with D hard to call. This CDR3 comprises 15 residues. Trimming cost V 1 base and J 0 bases, with 7 bases left between them. Germline CDR1 and CDR2: SGHTA and FQGNSA. The CDR3 nucleotides read TGTGCCAGCAGCTTAGGAGGCCCCTCCTACAATGAGCAGTTCTTC. Encoded protein: CASSLGGPSYNEQFF.

The chain links TRBV6-2 or TRBV6-3 to TRBJ2-1; D gene unclear. Germline-derived CDR1 and CDR2 are MNHEY and SVGEGT. The CDR3 sequence is 13 residues long. V shed 2 bases and J shed 2 bases, with 4 bases lying between them. CDR3 in amino acids: CASSYEPYNEQFF. CDR3 bases: TGTGCCAGCAGTTACGAACCCTACAATGAGCAGTTCTTC.

V usage is TRBV20-1 and J usage is TRBJ1-1; 8 bases line up with TRBD1. J gave up 4 bases and V 6 bases, and 10 bases lay outside the gene matches. From germline, CDR1 is DFQATT and CDR2 SNEGSKA (reference sequence). The CDR3 runs to 14 residues. The CDR3 spells CSAQRTGLATEAFF. The CDR3 nucleotides read TGCAGTGCCCAGAGGACAGGGTTGGCCACTGAAGCTTTCTTT.

Only a few counts were recorded for this clonotype. The genes are TRBV29-1 and TRBJ2-6; D not certain. The CDR3 runs to 13 residues. Germline assignment: CDR1 SQVTM and CDR2 ANQGSEA. Trimming removed 5 bases at V and 0 bases at J, with 5 bases between. CDR3 sequence reads: CSVFPSGANVLTF. The DNA for the CDR3 is TGCAGCGTTTTCCCCTCTGGGGCCAACGTCCTGACTTTC.

The V and J genes are TRBV20-1 and TRBJ2-7; 9 positions agree with TRBD2. This CDR3 is 14 amino acids long. Looked up from germline, CDR1 is DFQATT and CDR2 is SNEGSKA (reference sequence). V was pared by 6 bases and J by 3 bases, with 9 bases of the junction left unmatched. CDR3 DNA: TGCAGTGCCCGCGGACTAGCGCAGGACTACGAGCAGTACTTC. It yields the protein CSARGLAQDYEQYF.

The chain uses TRBV20-1 and TRBJ2-5, with 9 bases aligning to TRBD2. The CDR3 is 17 amino acids. Trimming took 6 bases from V and 4 from J; bases not matched to a gene: 18. Germline V CDR1 and CDR2: DFQATT, SNEGSKA (reference sequence). CDR3 residues: CSAPPMTSGAWGETQYF. The CDR3, as DNA: TGCAGTGCCCCGCCAATGACTAGCGGAGCCTGGGGAGAGACCCAGTACTTC.

This chain uses TRBV5-1 with TRBJ2-2; D unresolved. The germline V and J ends were trimmed by 3 bases and 2 bases, with 11 bases remaining between them. Germline assignment: CDR1 SGHRS and CDR2 YFSETQ. CDR3 size: 15 residues. The CDR3 region has the DNA TGCGCCAGCAGCTGGGCTGGTTCCAACACCGGGGAGCTGTTTTTT. This encodes CASSWAGSNTGELFF.

This clonotype came up a few times. The V call is TRBV4-3, the J call TRBJ2-7, with D perhaps matching TRBD1 (6 bases). The CDR3 is 14 residues long. Trimming pared 1 base from V and 2 bases from J, leaving 9 bases between. Germline lookup yields CDR1 LGHNA and CDR2 YSLEER. The CDR3 coding sequence is TGCGCCAGCAGCCAAGCTAGGGGGACCTACGAGCAGTACTTC. Amino acid sequence: CASSQARGTYEQYF.

The table lists this clonotype with a few counts. The chain is built from TRBV5-1 and TRBJ2-5; TRBD2 aligns across 7 bases. This CDR3 region has 15 residues. The germline V gene has CDR1 SGHRS and CDR2 YFSETQ. After removal of 0 bases from V and 6 bases from J, the junction contained 8 bases not matched to a gene. The CDR3 sequence is CASSLEAGSLKTQYF. CDR3 coding DNA: TGCGCCAGCAGCTTGGAAGCGGGGAGCCTCAAGACCCAGTACTTC.

This clonotype was detected many times. The chain has TRBV2 and TRBJ1-4, with D tentatively TRBD1 (5 bases). In germline, CDR1 is SNHLY, CDR2 FYNNEI. The CDR3 runs to 16 residues. The V gene lost 3 bases and the J gene lost 0 bases, with 11 bases spanning the gap. The CDR3 nucleotides read TGTGCCAGCAGTGAGAGACAGCCTTCAACTAATGAAAAACTGTTTTTT. It codes for CASSERQPSTNEKLFF.

This clonotype occurred a few times. This chain connects TRBV28 to TRBJ2-7; 7 nucleotides line up with TRBD2. This CDR3 is 15 amino acids long. Germline V lookup: CDR1 MDHEN, CDR2 SYDVKM. Unmatched junction bases numbered 8, after V lost 6 bases and J lost 0 bases. The CDR3 loop is CASSPYRDYSYEQYF. The CDR3 DNA is TGTGCCAGCAGCCCATACCGGGACTACTCCTACGAGCAGTACTTC.

In this sample, this clonotype turned up a few times. The chain links TRBV29-1 to TRBJ2-4; perhaps D is TRBD1 or TRBD2 (5 bases each). CDR1 and CDR2 from the germline V gene are SQVTM and ANQGSEA. There are 14 residues in the CDR3. Trimming cost V 4 bases and J 0 bases, with 10 bases left between them. The CDR3 reads CSVGQGAAKNIQYF. The DNA for the CDR3 is TGCAGCGTTGGTCAGGGAGCAGCCAAAAACATTCAGTACTTC.